This TCR beta chain comes out of a study of T-cell reconstitution after alpha-beta-depleted transplantation in children. This CDR3 comprises 11 residues. The germline V gene has CDR1 MNHEY and CDR2 SVGEGT. Trimming cost V 7 bases and J 5 bases, with 6 bases left between them. This sample's TCRbeta library carried unique molecular identifier barcodes. One entry per CDR3 protein, called by TCRdb with MiXCR from the PCR reads. The sample shows a few hundred thousand distinct CDR3 sequences, over 10% of them seen only once. J is TRBJ2-1 and V is TRBV6-2 or TRBV6-3; D not resolved. The material sequenced was PBMCs, mostly from graft donor cells, taken 360 days after TCRalphabeta/CD19-depleted stem cell transplant. The sequence came from a male patient under 18 who had a stem cell transplant for acute myeloid leukemia, so the T cells may come from the graft donor. DNA for the CDR3: TGTGCCAGCACCCAGAACAATGAGCAGTTCTTC. Its translation is CASTQNNEQFF.